The 6 T cell receptor beta chains in this list originate from one sample, sequenced in a study of Tregs in tolerant kidney transplant recipients. The protocol was immunoSEQ multiplex PCR, while the TCRdb copy is restricted to in-frame clones and leaves out a portion. The table shows roughly 68,000 clones, with 65% to 85% occurring only once. Sequencing was done on a sample of CD4+ T cells from blood. These receptors came from a human donor in good health.

V usage is TRBV11-1 and J usage is TRBJ1-2; tentatively, D is TRBD1 (6 bases). Trimming left V 2 bases short and J 8 bases short, with 12 bases between. Germline lookup yields CDR1 SGHAT and CDR2 FQDESV (reference sequence). The CDR3 contains 13 residues. In DNA, the CDR3 is TGTGCCAGCAGCTTACAGGGGATAACGGGCTACACCTTC. It translates to CASSLQGITGYTF.

This chain connects TRBV27 to TRBJ1-2; 7 bases align to TRBD1. Germline V CDR1 and CDR2: MNHEY, SMNVEV (reference sequence). The CDR3 extends over 15 amino acids. V was clipped by 4 bases and J by 2 bases; unmatched bases: 7. CDR3 protein: CASSSPTTGNYGYTF. CDR3 nucleotides: TGTGCCAGCAGTTCACCGACGACAGGGAACTATGGCTACACCTTC.

This clone was seen once. In nucleotides, the CDR3 is TGCAGCGTTGAAGAGCCGGGGAGCACGTACTTC. Its translation: CSVEEPGSTYF. This rearrangement joins TRBV29-1 to TRBJ2-4; D perhaps matches TRBD2 (5 bases). Germline loops: CDR1 SQVTM, CDR2 ANQGSEA. The V end lost 0 bases, the J end lost 15 bases, and 12 bases lay between the germline ends. This CDR3 contains 11 residues.

V usage is TRBV29-1 and J usage is TRBJ1-1; the match to TRBD1 covers 7 bases. V lost 6 bases, J lost 0 bases, and 10 bases stayed unmatched. The CDR3 sequence is 15 residues long. Germline assignment: CDR1 SQVTM and CDR2 ANQGSEA. This CDR3 is CSVSGTAPMNTEAFF. As DNA, the CDR3 is TGCAGCGTCTCCGGGACAGCACCCATGAACACTGAAGCTTTCTTT. Full variable domain (missing parts from reference TRBV29-1 and TRBJ1-1): SAVISQKPSRDICQRGTSLTIQCQVDSQVTMMFWYRQQPGQSLTLIATANQGSEATYESGFVIDKFPISRPNLTFSTLTVSNMSPEDSSIYLCSVSGTAPMNTEAFFGQGTRLTVV.

This clone was observed a single time. V usage is TRBV7-9 and J usage is TRBJ2-1; D not certain. CDR3 length: 16 residues. V lost 3 bases and J lost 7, with 19 bases in between. CDR1 is SEHNR and CDR2 is FQNEAQ in the germline V gene (reference sequence). The CDR3 nucleotides are TGTGCCAGCAGCTTCAGTCTACGCGGCCCCGGGAATGAGCAGTTCTTC. Amino acid sequence: CASSFSLRGPGNEQFF.

This chain links TRBV5-1 with TRBJ2-5; D remains unclear. The germline CDR1 and CDR2 sequences are SGHRS and YFSETQ. The CDR3 runs to 14 residues. V was shortened by 0 bases and J by 0 bases, with 6 bases between the two germline ends. CDR3: CASSLVANQETQYF. In DNA, the CDR3 is TGCGCCAGCAGCTTGGTGGCGAACCAAGAGACCCAGTACTTC.